The clone carrying this T cell receptor beta chain has only a few counts. Its antigen is unidentified. The sample belongs to a study of blood T cells in healthy people across ages. The study, taken as a whole, reports: Diversity of TCR beta correlated strongly with naive T cell percentage.

Each sample yielded at least 6 micrograms of PBMC total RNA. A second PCR of about 7 to 12 cycles used a sample-barcoded 5' primer and a J-beta primer mix. TCRdb re-analysed the 5' RACE reads in MiXCR, keeping a single row per CDR3 protein. The table lists approximately 800,000 distinct CDR3 sequences, around 50% of them singletons. This receptor was obtained from a man aged 35 to 55 in good health. The sample consisted of blood.

CDR3 DNA: TGTGCCAGCAGCCAAGAGGGACTAGTTTGGGAGCAGTACTTC. The encoded protein is CASSQEGLVWEQYF. This chain links TRBV3-1 with TRBJ2-5; 8 bases are a match to TRBD2. This CDR3 is built from 14 residues. Germline CDR1 LGHDT, CDR2 YNNKEL (reference sequence). V lost 0 bases, J lost 11 bases, and 8 bases stayed unmatched.